The 24 T cell receptor beta chains in this list originate from one sample, sequenced in a study of beta chain features in type 1 diabetes. Study results and caveats: TCRB CDR3s from Type 1 diabetes patients were moderately but significantly shorter in all four CD4+ subsets.

TCRB transcripts that were expressed got sequenced, as all of the isolated RNA had been reverse transcribed. This table comes from immunoSEQ multiplex PCR, and its TCRdb copy is limited to in-frame clones, with some not included. The table has under 350,000 clones, approximately 15% seen once. Antigen specificity for these receptors is unknown. Source material: naive CD4+ T cells from blood. The receptors were sampled from a man in his thirties or forties with type 1 diabetes.

The chain has TRBV19 and TRBJ2-2; no reliable D call. CDR3 length: 15 residues. Looked up from germline, CDR1 is LNHDA and CDR2 is SQIVND (reference sequence). V lost 3 bases and J lost 5, with 13 bases in between. The CDR3 DNA reads TGTGCCAGTAGTATGCTGGCGCAGGTGACCGGGGAGCTGTTTTTT. Translating it yields CASSMLAQVTGELFF.

In its sample, this clone was seen a few times. The CDR3 bases are TGTGCCAGCAGCCAAGGAGAGGGCACAGGGGGTAGCTCTGGGGCCAACGTCCTGACTTTC. The encoded protein is CASSQGEGTGGSSGANVLTF. The V gene is TRBV4-2, the J gene TRBJ2-6; 8 bases are shared with TRBD1. The CDR3 is 20 amino acids. J was trimmed by 0 bases and V by 1 base; bases with no gene match: 11. CDR1 and CDR2 (germline): LGHNA, YNFKEQ.

The chain recombines TRBV28 with TRBJ1-1; D is unresolved. Germline CDR1 MDHEN, CDR2 SYDVKM. CDR3 size: 15 residues. V gave up 5 bases and J gave up 2 bases, with 15 bases separating them. The CDR3 sequence is CASSLSWGGNTEAFF. CDR3 coding DNA: TGTGCCAGCAGTCTATCGTGGGGAGGTAACACTGAAGCTTTCTTT.

The rearrangement joins TRBV18 to TRBJ2-4; 14 bases are shared with TRBD2. CDR1 KGHSH and CDR2 LQKENI come from the germline V gene. J gave up 8 bases and V 2 bases, and 8 bases lay outside the gene matches. This CDR3 contains 17 residues. DNA for the CDR3: TGTGCCAGCTCACCAGAAAGCGGGACTAGCGGGAGATACATTCAGTACTTC. It specifies CASSPESGTSGRYIQYF.

The V call is TRBV5-1, the J call TRBJ1-1; D is ambiguous. The CDR3 runs 15 residues. Trimming removed 2 bases at V and 0 bases at J, with 11 bases between. CDR1 and CDR2 (germline): SGHRS, YFSETQ. The CDR3 DNA sequence: TGCGCCAGCAGCTTCGAACGACGGGTGAACACTGAAGCTTTCTTT. Its translation: CASSFERRVNTEAFF.

This clone has a handful of counts. The gene calls are TRBV5-1 and TRBJ2-1, with 11 positions matching TRBD2. The CDR3 has 15 amino acids. Germline V CDR1 and CDR2: SGHRS, YFSETQ. With V trimmed by 4 bases and J by 8 bases, 8 bases remained unmatched. This CDR3 reads CASSPGTSGGDEQFF. The CDR3 DNA reads as TGCGCCAGCAGCCCCGGGACTAGCGGAGGGGATGAGCAGTTCTTC.

The J gene is TRBJ2-3, the V gene TRBV2, with 12 bases matching TRBD2. This CDR3 is built from 16 residues. The V gene end was trimmed by 4 bases and the J gene end by 2 bases; junction bases not matched to a gene: 4. Germline values: CDR1 SNHLY, CDR2 FYNNEI. This chain's CDR3 is CASSVLAGGPTDTQYF. The CDR3 DNA follows: TGTGCCAGCAGTGTTCTAGCGGGAGGGCCCACAGATACGCAGTATTTT.

This clone was picked up a small number of times. This sequence joins TRBV30 and TRBJ2-7, with 8 bases lining up with TRBD1. The junction had 5 bases not matched to a gene; V was cut back by 3 bases and J by 7 bases. This CDR3 has 12 amino acids. The germline gives CDR1 GTSNPN, CDR2 SVGIG (reference sequence). The CDR3 here is CAWRSTGGEQYF. The CDR3 coding sequence is TGTGCCTGGAGGAGCACAGGGGGTGAGCAGTACTTC.

This clone came up a few times. The gene calls are TRBV5-6 and TRBJ2-7; D might be TRBD1 (6 bases). Germline lookup yields CDR1 SGHDT and CDR2 YYEEEE. V lost 3 bases to trimming and J lost 0 bases, with 10 bases between them. This CDR3 has 14 residues. The CDR3 loop is CASSSDRYSYEQYF. Here the CDR3 DNA reads TGTGCCAGCAGCTCCGACAGGTACTCCTACGAGCAGTACTTC.

The CDR3 loop is CASSVVAVMGEQFF. The CDR3 DNA follows: TGTGCCAGCAGCGTAGTAGCGGTAATGGGGGAGCAGTTCTTC. This chain uses TRBV9 with TRBJ2-1, with D perhaps TRBD2 (6 bases). CDR1 is SGDLS, CDR2 YYNGEE, per germline. The CDR3 is 14 amino acids. Trimming stripped 0 bases from V and 10 bases from J, with 14 bases between. The full variable domain, rest sourced from reference TRBV9 and TRBJ2-1, is DSGVTQTPKHLITATGQRVTLRCSPRSGDLSVYWYQQSLDQGLQFLIQYYNGEERAKGNILERFSAQQFPDLHSELNLSSLELGDSALYFCASSVVAVMGEQFFGPGTRLTVL.

This clone has just a few counts. The gene calls are TRBV5-4 and TRBJ2-7; TRBD2 matches at 11 bases. The CDR3 contains 14 residues. The germline CDR1 and CDR2 sequences are SGHNT and YYREEE (reference sequence). J gave up 3 bases and V 4 bases, and 3 bases lay outside the gene matches. The CDR3 DNA reads TGTGCCAGCAGCCCGGGACTAGCGGTCTACGAGCAGTACTTC. Translating it yields CASSPGLAVYEQYF. The variable domain in full, completed from reference TRBV5-4 and TRBJ2-7, reads ETGVTQSPTHLIKTRGQQVTLRCSSQSGHNTVSWYQQALGQGPQFIFQYYREEENGRGNFPPRFSGLQFPNYSSELNVNALELDDSALYLCASSPGLAVYEQYFGPGTRLTVT.

There are a few counts of this clone. The rearrangement links TRBV29-1 to TRBJ2-5; D remains ambiguous. V was clipped by 4 bases and J by 4 bases, with 4 bases between them. The CDR3 totals 10 residues. The germline CDR1 and CDR2 sequences are SQVTM and ANQGSEA. The CDR3, as DNA: TGCAGCGTTGCAGGAGAGACCCAGTACTTC. Its protein is CSVAGETQYF.

This clone was detected only a few times. The chain links TRBV4-1 to TRBJ1-5; 8 bases map to TRBD1. The V and J ends lost 1 base and 3 bases, in that order; junction bases with no gene match: 2. CDR1 is MGHRA and CDR2 is YSYEKL in the germline V gene. There are 15 residues in the CDR3. The CDR3 loop is CASSQADRDNQPQHF. DNA for the CDR3: TGCGCCAGCAGCCAAGCGGACAGGGACAATCAGCCCCAGCATTTT.

This clone was counted between two and nine times. The J gene is TRBJ2-2, the V gene TRBV5-1, with 8 bases fitting TRBD2. Unmatched junction bases numbered 9, after V lost 0 bases and J lost 11 bases. The CDR3 runs 15 residues. Germline assignment: CDR1 SGHRS and CDR2 YFSETQ. The CDR3 loop is CASSLAVAGPGELFF. The CDR3 nucleotides are TGCGCCAGCAGCTTGGCCGTAGCGGGACCAGGAGAGCTGTTTTTT.

The chain joins TRBV30 to TRBJ2-3, with 8 bases matching TRBD1. V was pared by 1 base and J by 2 bases, with 5 bases of the junction left unmatched. Looked up from germline, CDR1 is GTSNPN and CDR2 is SVGIG (reference sequence). CDR3 size: 15 residues. CDR3 protein: CAWSDRGFSTDTQYF. CDR3 in DNA: TGTGCCTGGAGTGACAGGGGGTTTTCCACAGATACGCAGTATTTT.

This clone was recorded a few times. The chain links TRBV28 to TRBJ2-7; no definite D call. Trimming shortened V by 3 bases and J by 3 bases, and 12 bases separated the two germline ends. The germline V gene encodes CDR1 MDHEN and CDR2 SYDVKM. The CDR3 consists of 14 residues. CDR3 sequence reads: CASSLAGLNYEQYF. The CDR3, as DNA: TGTGCCAGCAGTTTGGCAGGATTGAACTACGAGCAGTACTTC. Full variable domain (outside the CDR3, taken from reference TRBV28 and TRBJ2-7): DVKVTQSSRYLVKRTGEKVFLECVQDMDHENMFWYRQDPGLGLRLIYFSYDVKMKEKGDIPEGYSVSREKKERFSLILESASTNQTSMYLCASSLAGLNYEQYFGPGTRLTVT.

This rearrangement joins TRBV6-5 to TRBJ1-1; the D gene is possibly TRBD1 (5 bases). The CDR3 covers 16 residues. Germline V gene sequence: CDR1 MNHEY, CDR2 SVGAGI. V gave up 3 bases and J gave up 2 bases, with 16 bases separating them. The CDR3 here is CASSYDFQGRNTEAFF. The CDR3 DNA sequence: TGTGCCAGCAGTTATGATTTTCAGGGAAGAAACACTGAAGCTTTCTTT.

This chain links TRBV4-1 with TRBJ1-2; 10 bases match TRBD1. Germline V CDR1 and CDR2: MGHRA, YSYEKL. The V and J ends lost 4 bases and 6 bases, in that order; junction bases with no gene match: 8. The CDR3 length is 15 residues. The CDR3 here is CASSRDPGQGNGYTF. The DNA of the CDR3 is TGCGCCAGCAGCCGAGACCCGGGACAGGGGAATGGCTACACCTTC.

This rearrangement joins TRBV5-1 to TRBJ2-5; D is ambiguous. The V gene's germline CDR1 is SGHRS and CDR2 YFSETQ. This CDR3 spans 12 amino acids. Trimming shortened V by 0 bases and J by 5 bases, and 5 bases separated the two germline ends. The CDR3: CASSLGAETQYF. The CDR3 nucleotides read TGCGCCAGCAGCTTGGGCGCGGAGACCCAGTACTTC. The full variable domain, rest sourced from reference TRBV5-1 and TRBJ2-5, is KAGVTQTPRYLIKTRGQQVTLSCSPISGHRSVSWYQQTPGQGLQFLFEYFSETQRNKGNFPGRFSGRQFSNSRSEMNVSTLELGDSALYLCASSLGAETQYFGPGTRLLVL.

Only one count was recorded for this clone. The chain employs TRBV30 and TRBJ1-3, with 7 bases identical to TRBD1. V was clipped by 5 bases and J by 2 bases; unmatched bases: 3. Per germline, CDR1 GTSNPN and CDR2 SVGIG (reference sequence). There are 13 residues in the CDR3. In DNA form, the CDR3 reads TGTGCCTGGGTACAGGGGCCTGGAAACACCATATATTTT. Amino acids: CAWVQGPGNTIYF. The whole variable domain, remainder taken from reference TRBV30 and TRBJ1-3, is SQTIHQWPATLVQPVGSPLSLECTVEGTSNPNLYWYRQAAGRGLQLLFYSVGIGQISSEVPQNLSASRPQDRQFILSSKKLLLSDSGFYLCAWVQGPGNTIYFGEGSWLTVV.

The chain is built from TRBV28 and TRBJ2-7, with 9 bases fitting TRBD1. Per germline, CDR1 MDHEN and CDR2 SYDVKM. V trimming: 3 bases; J trimming: 4 bases; junction bases outside the gene matches: 10. This CDR3 has 16 residues. This CDR3 reads CASSFLDRGFRYEQYF. Written as DNA, the CDR3 is TGTGCCAGCAGTTTTCTCGACAGGGGGTTTAGGTACGAGCAGTACTTC.

The chain employs TRBV28 and TRBJ1-1; no definite D call. The CDR3 runs to 12 residues. Germline lookup yields CDR1 MDHEN and CDR2 SYDVKM. V was clipped by 5 bases and J by 0 bases, with 4 bases between them. The CDR3 here is CASSPLNTEAFF. The DNA of the CDR3 is TGTGCCAGCAGTCCCTTGAACACTGAAGCTTTCTTT.

The chain employs TRBV5-4 and TRBJ1-1, with 8 bases lining up with TRBD1. Germline values: CDR1 SGHNT, CDR2 YYREEE (reference sequence). Trimming took 5 bases from V and 4 from J; bases not matched to a gene: 4. There are 13 residues in the CDR3. The CDR3 region has the DNA TGTGCCAGCAGTAAGGACAGGGCCACTGAAGCTTTCTTT. Amino acids: CASSKDRATEAFF.

This clone was observed a few times. V gene TRBV7-2 combines with J gene TRBJ2-7, with D perhaps TRBD1 (6 bases). CDR1 is SGHTA and CDR2 is FQGNSA in the germline V gene. This CDR3 region has 14 residues. Trimming cost V 2 bases and J 9 bases, with 17 bases left between them. CDR3 coding DNA: TGTGCCAGCAGCTTAATGGGGGCAACGTCGGGGCAGTACTTC. It specifies CASSLMGATSGQYF.